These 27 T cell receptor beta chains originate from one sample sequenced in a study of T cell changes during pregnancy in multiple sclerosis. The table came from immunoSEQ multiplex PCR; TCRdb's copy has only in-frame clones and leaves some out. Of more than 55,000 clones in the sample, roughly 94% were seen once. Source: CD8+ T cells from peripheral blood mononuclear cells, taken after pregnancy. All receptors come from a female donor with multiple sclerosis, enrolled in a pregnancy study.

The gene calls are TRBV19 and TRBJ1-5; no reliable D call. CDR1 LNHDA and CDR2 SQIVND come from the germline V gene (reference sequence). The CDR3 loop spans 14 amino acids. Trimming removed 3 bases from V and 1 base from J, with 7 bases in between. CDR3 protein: CASSITPSNQPQHF. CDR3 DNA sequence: TGTGCCAGTAGTATCACACCGAGCAATCAGCCCCAGCATTTT. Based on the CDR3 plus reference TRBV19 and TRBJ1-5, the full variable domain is DGGITQSPKYLFRKEGQNVTLSCEQNLNHDAMYWYRQDPGQGLRLIYYSQIVNDFQKGDIAEGYSVSREKKESFPLTVTSAQKNPTAFYLCASSITPSNQPQHFGDGTRLSIL.

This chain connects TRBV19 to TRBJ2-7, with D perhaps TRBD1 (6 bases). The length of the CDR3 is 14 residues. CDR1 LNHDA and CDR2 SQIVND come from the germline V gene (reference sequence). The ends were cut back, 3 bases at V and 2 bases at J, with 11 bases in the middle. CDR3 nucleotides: TGTGCCAGTAGTATTGGGGGCGGAACCTACGAGCAGTACTTC. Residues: CASSIGGGTYEQYF. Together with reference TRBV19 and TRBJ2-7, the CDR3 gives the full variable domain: DGGITQSPKYLFRKEGQNVTLSCEQNLNHDAMYWYRQDPGQGLRLIYYSQIVNDFQKGDIAEGYSVSREKKESFPLTVTSAQKNPTAFYLCASSIGGGTYEQYFGPGTRLTVT.

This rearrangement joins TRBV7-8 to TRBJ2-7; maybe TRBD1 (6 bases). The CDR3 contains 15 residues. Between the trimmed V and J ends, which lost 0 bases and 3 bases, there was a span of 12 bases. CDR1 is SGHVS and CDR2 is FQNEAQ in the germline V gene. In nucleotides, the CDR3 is TGTGCCAGCAGCTTAGCGCGCAGGGGAGACTACGAGCAGTACTTC. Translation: CASSLARRGDYEQYF.

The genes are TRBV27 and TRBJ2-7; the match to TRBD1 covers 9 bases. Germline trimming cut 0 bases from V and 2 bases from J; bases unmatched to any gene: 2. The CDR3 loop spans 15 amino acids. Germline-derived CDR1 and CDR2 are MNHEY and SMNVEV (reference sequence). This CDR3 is CASSLSGTGPYEQYF. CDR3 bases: TGTGCCAGCAGTTTATCGGGGACAGGGCCCTACGAGCAGTACTTC.

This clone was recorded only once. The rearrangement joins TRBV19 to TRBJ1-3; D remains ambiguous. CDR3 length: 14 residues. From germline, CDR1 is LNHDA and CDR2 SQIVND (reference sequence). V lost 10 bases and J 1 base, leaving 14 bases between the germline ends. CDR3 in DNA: TGTGCCACTAAACCCTGGGCTTCTGGAAACACCATATATTTT. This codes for CATKPWASGNTIYF.

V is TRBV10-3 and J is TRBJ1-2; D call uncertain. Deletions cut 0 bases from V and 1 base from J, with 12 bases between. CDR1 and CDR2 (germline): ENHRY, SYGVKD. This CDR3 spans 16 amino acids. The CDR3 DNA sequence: TGTGCCATCAGTGAGTCGTTGGCAGGCATTAACTATGGCTACACCTTC. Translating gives CAISESLAGINYGYTF.

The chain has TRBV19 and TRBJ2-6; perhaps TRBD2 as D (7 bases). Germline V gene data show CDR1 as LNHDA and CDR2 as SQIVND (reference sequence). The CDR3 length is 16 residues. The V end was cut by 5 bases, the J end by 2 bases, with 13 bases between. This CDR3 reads CASSYSGGAGANVLTF. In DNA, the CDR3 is TGTGCCAGTAGTTATTCGGGGGGCGCTGGGGCCAACGTCCTGACTTTC.

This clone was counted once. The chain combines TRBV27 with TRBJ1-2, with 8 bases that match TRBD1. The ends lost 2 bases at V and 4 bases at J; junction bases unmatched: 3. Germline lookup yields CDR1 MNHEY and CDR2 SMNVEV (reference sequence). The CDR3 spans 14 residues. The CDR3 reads CASSLQGASYGYTF. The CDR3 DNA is TGTGCCAGCAGTTTACAGGGGGCATCCTATGGCTACACCTTC.

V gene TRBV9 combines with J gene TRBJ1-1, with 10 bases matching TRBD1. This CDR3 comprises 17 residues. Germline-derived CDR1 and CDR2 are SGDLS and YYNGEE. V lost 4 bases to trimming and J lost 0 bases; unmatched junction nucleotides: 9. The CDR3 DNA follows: TGTGCCAGCAGCATGGGACAGGGGCCCGCTGTGAACACTGAAGCTTTCTTT. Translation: CASSMGQGPAVNTEAFF.

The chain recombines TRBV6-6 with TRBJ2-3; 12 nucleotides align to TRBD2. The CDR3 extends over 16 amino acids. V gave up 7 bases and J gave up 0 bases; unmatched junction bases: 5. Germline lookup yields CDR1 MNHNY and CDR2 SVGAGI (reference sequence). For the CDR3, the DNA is TGTGCCAGCACCCCCGGACTAGCGGGGAGCACAGATACGCAGTATTTT. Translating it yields CASTPGLAGSTDTQYF.

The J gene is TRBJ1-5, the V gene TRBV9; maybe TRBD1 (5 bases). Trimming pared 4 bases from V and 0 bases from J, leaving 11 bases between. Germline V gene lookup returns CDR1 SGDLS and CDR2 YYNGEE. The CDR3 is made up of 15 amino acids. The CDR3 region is CASSPVDSSNQPQHF. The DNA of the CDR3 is TGTGCCAGCAGCCCCGTCGACAGTAGCAATCAGCCCCAGCATTTT. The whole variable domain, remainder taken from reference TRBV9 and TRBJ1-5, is DSGVTQTPKHLITATGQRVTLRCSPRSGDLSVYWYQQSLDQGLQFLIQYYNGEERAKGNILERFSAQQFPDLHSELNLSSLELGDSALYFCASSPVDSSNQPQHFGDGTRLSIL.

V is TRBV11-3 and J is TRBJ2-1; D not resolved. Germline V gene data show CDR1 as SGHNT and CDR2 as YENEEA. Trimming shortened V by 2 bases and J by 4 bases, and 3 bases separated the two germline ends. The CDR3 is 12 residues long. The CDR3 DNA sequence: TGTGCCAGCAGCTTACCTTACAATGAGCAGTTCTTC. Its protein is CASSLPYNEQFF.

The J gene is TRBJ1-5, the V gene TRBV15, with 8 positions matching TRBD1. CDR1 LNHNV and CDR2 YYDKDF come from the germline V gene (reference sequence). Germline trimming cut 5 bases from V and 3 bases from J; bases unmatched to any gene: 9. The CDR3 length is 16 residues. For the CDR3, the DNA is TGTGCCACCAGCTCCCGGACAGGGATGGCCAATCAGCCCCAGCATTTT. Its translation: CATSSRTGMANQPQHF.

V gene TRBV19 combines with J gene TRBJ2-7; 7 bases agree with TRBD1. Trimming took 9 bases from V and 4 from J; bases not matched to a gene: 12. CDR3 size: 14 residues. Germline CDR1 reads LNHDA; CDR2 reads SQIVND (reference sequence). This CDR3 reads CASAPLTGSYEQYF. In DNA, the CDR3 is TGTGCCAGCGCCCCGTTGACAGGGTCTTACGAGCAGTACTTC. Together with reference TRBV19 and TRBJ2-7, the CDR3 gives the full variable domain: DGGITQSPKYLFRKEGQNVTLSCEQNLNHDAMYWYRQDPGQGLRLIYYSQIVNDFQKGDIAEGYSVSREKKESFPLTVTSAQKNPTAFYLCASAPLTGSYEQYFGPGTRLTVT.

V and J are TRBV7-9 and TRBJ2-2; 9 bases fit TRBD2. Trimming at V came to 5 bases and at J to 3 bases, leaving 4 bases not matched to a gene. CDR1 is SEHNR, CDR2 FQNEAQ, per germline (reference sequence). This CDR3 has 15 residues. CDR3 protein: CASSISGRHTGELFF. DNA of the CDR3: TGTGCCAGCAGCATTAGCGGGAGACACACCGGGGAGCTGTTTTTT.

The CDR3 is CASSLIHETYEQYF. CDR3 sequence (DNA): TGTGCCAGCAGCTTGATCCACGAGACCTACGAGCAGTACTTC. V is TRBV7-2 and J is TRBJ2-7; no reliable D call. Trimming left V 3 bases short and J 2 bases short, with 11 bases between. The germline CDR1 and CDR2 sequences are SGHTA and FQGNSA. CDR3 length: 14 residues.

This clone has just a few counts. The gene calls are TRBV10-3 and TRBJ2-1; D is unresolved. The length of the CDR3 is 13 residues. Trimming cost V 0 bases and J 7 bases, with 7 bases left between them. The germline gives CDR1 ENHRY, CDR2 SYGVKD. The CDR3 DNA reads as TGTGCCATCAGTGAGTCTGGCTGGAATGAGCAGTTCTTC. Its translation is CAISESGWNEQFF.

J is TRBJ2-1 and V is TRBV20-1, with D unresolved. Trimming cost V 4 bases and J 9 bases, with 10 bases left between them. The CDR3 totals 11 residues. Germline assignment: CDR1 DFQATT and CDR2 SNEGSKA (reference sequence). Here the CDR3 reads CSATLIAEQFF. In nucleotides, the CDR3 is TGCAGTGCTACTCTAATAGCTGAGCAGTTCTTC.

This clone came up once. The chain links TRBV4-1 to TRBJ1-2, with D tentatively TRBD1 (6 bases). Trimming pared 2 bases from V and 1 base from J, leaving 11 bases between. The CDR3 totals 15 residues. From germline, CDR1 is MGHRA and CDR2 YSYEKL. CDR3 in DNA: TGCGCCAGCAGCCAAAGCCGGGACAATAACTATGGCTACACCTTC. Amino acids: CASSQSRDNNYGYTF.

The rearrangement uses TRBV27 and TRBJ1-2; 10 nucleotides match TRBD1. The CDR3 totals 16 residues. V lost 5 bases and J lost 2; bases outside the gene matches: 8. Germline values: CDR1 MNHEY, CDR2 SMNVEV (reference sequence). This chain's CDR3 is CASSPDRGRFNYGYTF. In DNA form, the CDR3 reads TGTGCCAGCAGTCCCGACAGGGGGCGCTTCAACTATGGCTACACCTTC.

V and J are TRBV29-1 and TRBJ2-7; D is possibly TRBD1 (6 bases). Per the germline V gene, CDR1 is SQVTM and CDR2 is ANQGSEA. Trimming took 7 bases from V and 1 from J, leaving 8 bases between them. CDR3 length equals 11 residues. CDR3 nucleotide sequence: TGCAGCGCTGGACAGTCCTACGAGCAGTACTTC. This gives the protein CSAGQSYEQYF.

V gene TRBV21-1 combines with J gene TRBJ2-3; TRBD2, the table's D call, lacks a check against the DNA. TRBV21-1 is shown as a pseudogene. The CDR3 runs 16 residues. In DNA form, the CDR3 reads TGTGCCAGCAGCAACCCCGCGGGGAGGGCACAGGGTACGCAGTATTTT. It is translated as CASSNPAGRAQGTQYF.

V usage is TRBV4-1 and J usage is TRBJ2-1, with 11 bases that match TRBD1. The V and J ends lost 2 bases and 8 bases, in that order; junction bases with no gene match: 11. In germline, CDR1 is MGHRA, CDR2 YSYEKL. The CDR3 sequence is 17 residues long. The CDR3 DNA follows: TGCGCCAGCAGCCAACACCATGGACAGGGGGCAGGGGATGAGCAGTTCTTC. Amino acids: CASSQHHGQGAGDEQFF.

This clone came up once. In DNA, the CDR3 is TGTGCCAGCAGCAAAGTTGCCGGGAGTTTGGTGGAGACCCAGTACTTC. Translation gives CASSKVAGSLVETQYF. The chain employs TRBV6-6 and TRBJ2-5; TRBD2 is a possible D gene (6 bases). Germline V CDR1 and CDR2: MNHNY, SVGAGI (reference sequence). The CDR3 is 16 residues long. Trimming removed 6 bases at V and 5 bases at J, with 22 bases between.

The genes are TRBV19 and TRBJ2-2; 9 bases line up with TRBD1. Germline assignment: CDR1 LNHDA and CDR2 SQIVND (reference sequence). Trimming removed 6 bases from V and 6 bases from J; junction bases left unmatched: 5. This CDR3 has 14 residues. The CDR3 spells CASRGTGHPGELFF. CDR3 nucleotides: TGTGCCAGTAGAGGGACAGGGCATCCCGGGGAGCTGTTTTTT.

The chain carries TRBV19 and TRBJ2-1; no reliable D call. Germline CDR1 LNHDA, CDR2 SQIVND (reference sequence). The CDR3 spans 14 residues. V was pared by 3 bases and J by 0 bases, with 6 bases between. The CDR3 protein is CASSIGFSYNEQFF. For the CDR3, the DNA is TGTGCCAGTAGTATCGGTTTCTCCTACAATGAGCAGTTCTTC.

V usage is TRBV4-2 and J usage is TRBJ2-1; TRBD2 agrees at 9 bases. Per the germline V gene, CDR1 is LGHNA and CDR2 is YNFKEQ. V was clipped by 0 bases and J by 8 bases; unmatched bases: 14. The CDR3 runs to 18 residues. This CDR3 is CASSQDLTAGGPTDEQFF. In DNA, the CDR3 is TGTGCCAGCAGCCAAGATCTGACAGCGGGAGGCCCTACCGATGAGCAGTTCTTC.